This T cell receptor (beta chain) was profiled in a study of blood T cell repertoires in COVID-19. The overall study: The United States, Italy and Spain supplied acute and convalescent COVID-19 samples. Sources were T cells, B-cell-depleted T cells, or PBMCs; the material itself was cDNA or gDNA.

This CDR3 has 20 residues. Under the authors' procedure: Amplification of reference gene primers was used by the study to estimate nucleated cell counts. Method: immunoSEQ multiplex PCR; TCRdb's copy keeps in-frame clones and lacks some. V and J calls plus clone size are reproduced from that table; the DNA served to infer D and trimming. The sample holds about 210,000 clones, over 75% seen once. The clonotype comes from a human donor in a cohort sampled during active COVID-19. The specimen was peripheral blood. This chain connects TRBV21-1 to TRBJ2-1; TRBD2, the D gene given by the table, was not confirmed from the DNA. TRBV21-1 is tagged as a pseudogene. The CDR3 region is CASSKEGTSGRRRLYNEQFF. As DNA, the CDR3 is TGTGCCAGCAGCAAAGAAGGGACTAGCGGGAGAAGGAGGCTTTACAATGAGCAGTTCTTC.